The present T cell receptor beta chain was sequenced within a study of shared clonotypes between healthy human individuals. The repertoire was sequenced with immunoSEQ multiplex PCR; TCRdb's copy has only in-frame clones and lacks some. The data contain about 2,200,000 clones, approximately 94% of them singletons. The CDR3 runs 15 residues. The germline V gene encodes CDR1 SGHVS and CDR2 FQNEAQ. Between the trimmed V and J ends, which lost 0 bases and 2 bases, there was a span of 11 bases. Terminally differentiated effector memory CD45RA+ cells were excluded from the naive CD8 cells, which were CD45RO-negative and positively selected for CCR7. Each sample came from a Caucasian adult donor living in Nashville, Tennessee. Only one count was recorded for this clone.

Sequenced sample: naive CD8+ T cells from PBMCs. The rearrangement joins TRBV7-8 to TRBJ2-7, with D possibly matching TRBD2 (6 bases). This receptor was obtained from a man between 18 and 29 years old in good health. Some clones in this sample may be carry-over from other donors' samples. CDR3 coding DNA: TGTGCCAGCAGCTTAGCGGCGGGGACCCCCTACGAGCAGTACTTC. As protein: CASSLAAGTPYEQYF. Complete variable domain (other parts from reference TRBV7-8 and TRBJ2-7): GAGVSQSPRYKVAKRGQDVALRCDPISGHVSLFWYQQALGQGPEFLTYFQNEAQLDKSGLPSDRFFAERPEGSVSTLKIQRTQQEDSAVYLCASSLAAGTPYEQYFGPGTRLTVT.